These 4 T cell receptor beta chains were all obtained from the same sample, sequenced in a study of blood T cell repertoires in COVID-19. The repertoire was sequenced with immunoSEQ multiplex PCR; TCRdb's copy has only in-frame clones and lacks some. The sample lists 40,000 to 65,000 clones; 70% to 90% were seen once. Sequenced: peripheral blood. Source of these receptors: a man between 65 and 85 years old with active COVID-19.

This sequence joins TRBV5-1 and TRBJ1-1; D remains unclear. Trimming took off 1 base at V and 4 bases at J, with 14 bases between the two ends. The CDR3 contains 15 residues. The germline V gene encodes CDR1 SGHRS and CDR2 YFSETQ. The CDR3 is CASSLFGEGGTEAFF. CDR3 coding DNA: TGCGCCAGCAGCTTGTTTGGGGAAGGAGGCACTGAAGCTTTCTTT.

The CDR3 DNA is TGTGCCACCAGTGTTGCAGGGATCGAGACCCAGTACTTC. This translates into CATSVAGIETQYF. The chain combines TRBV24-1 with TRBJ2-5; D perhaps matches TRBD1 (5 bases). The CDR3 length is 13 residues. V gave up 5 bases and J gave up 5 bases, with 11 bases separating them. Germline CDR1 and CDR2: KGHDR and SFDVKD.

CDR3 amino acids: CASSTKTSSPLHF. CDR3 nucleotide sequence: TGTGCCAGCAGCACCAAAACATCTTCACCCCTCCACTTT. The chain has TRBV7-8 and TRBJ1-6, with no clear D. Per germline, CDR1 SGHVS and CDR2 FQNEAQ. CDR3 length: 13 residues. V was clipped by 5 bases and J by 9 bases, with 11 bases between them.

The chain carries TRBV27 and TRBJ2-1, with D possibly TRBD1 on 5 matching bases. Germline V lookup: CDR1 MNHEY, CDR2 SMNVEV (reference sequence). Trimming took 7 bases from V and 7 from J, leaving 11 bases between them. The CDR3 runs 12 residues. The CDR3 is CASTTGENEQFF. As DNA, the CDR3 is TGTGCCAGCACTACAGGCGAGAATGAGCAGTTCTTC.